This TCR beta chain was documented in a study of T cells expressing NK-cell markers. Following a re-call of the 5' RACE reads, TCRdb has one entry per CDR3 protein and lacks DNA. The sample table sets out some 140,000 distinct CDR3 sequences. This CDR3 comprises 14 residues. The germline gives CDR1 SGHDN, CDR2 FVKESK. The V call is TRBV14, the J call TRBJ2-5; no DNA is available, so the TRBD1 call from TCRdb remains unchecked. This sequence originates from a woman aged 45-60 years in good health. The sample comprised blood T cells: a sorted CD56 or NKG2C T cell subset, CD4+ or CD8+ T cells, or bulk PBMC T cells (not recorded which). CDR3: CASSTRTGGKTQYF.